This paragraph covers one T cell receptor beta chain sequence. The sample belongs to a study of blood T cell repertoires in COVID-19. About the study: Collection of acute and convalescent COVID-19 samples took place in the United States, Italy and Spain. Nucleic acid was either cDNA or gDNA, and it came from T cells, B-cell-depleted T cells, or PBMCs.

TCRdb's table, derived via immunoSEQ multiplex PCR, lists solely in-frame clones and lacks some. The sample has 150,000 to 200,000 clones, about 88% seen once. Germline-derived CDR1 and CDR2 are LNHDA and SQIVND (reference sequence). The CDR3 contains 14 residues. V lost 6 bases and J lost 1; bases outside the gene matches: 5. Input material: peripheral blood. The chain is built from TRBV19 and TRBJ1-1; 7 bases are shared with TRBD1. This TCR was sampled from a man between 65 and 79 years old with active or convalescent COVID-19. This CDR3 reads CASRGGTANTEAFF. CDR3 in DNA: TGTGCCAGTAGGGGCGGGACAGCGAACACTGAAGCTTTCTTT.